One sample yielded the 11 T cell receptor beta chains listed below, sequenced in a study of spatial heterogeneity in lung cancer. From the 5' RACE reads, TCRdb called clonotypes with MiXCR, one entry per CDR3 protein. Of about 18,000 distinct CDR3 sequences in the sample, more than 8% were seen once. Time point reported: blood at routine non-recurrence follow-up after resection. The sample in question was PBMCs, obtained at follow-up. These receptors were taken from a male donor with early-stage non-small cell lung cancer.

This clonotype was recorded many times. The V call is TRBV5-1, the J call TRBJ2-7, with 12 bases identical to TRBD1. Germline V CDR1 and CDR2: SGHRS, YFSETQ. The V gene end was trimmed by 4 bases and the J gene end by 7 bases; junction bases not matched to a gene: 6. CDR3 length equals 14 residues. In DNA form, the CDR3 reads TGCGCCAGCAGCGGGGGACAGGGGGCGGATGAGCAGTACTTC. It yields the protein CASSGGQGADEQYF.

Ten or more counts support this clonotype. V is TRBV7-6 and J is TRBJ2-1; 8 nucleotides agree with TRBD2. This CDR3 has 15 residues. V lost 5 bases, J lost 6 bases, and 9 bases stayed unmatched. CDR1 and CDR2 (germline): SGHVS, FNYEAQ. The DNA for the CDR3 is TGTGCCAGCAGCCCCCCAGCGGGAGTAGGCAATGAGCAGTTCTTC. Its translation: CASSPPAGVGNEQFF.

A word on this clonotype: It may be a read error: a sequence one base away is much more abundant. The gene calls are TRBV30 and TRBJ1-3; D is unresolved. Germline V lookup: CDR1 GTSNPN, CDR2 SVGIG (reference sequence). Trimming stripped 3 bases from V and 0 bases from J, with 9 bases between. The CDR3 has 14 amino acids. The CDR3 coding sequence is TGTGCCTGGAGATTCAGCGGCTCTGGAAACACCATATATTTT. It is translated as CAWRFSGSGNTIYF.

This clonotype was detected only a few times. This chain joins TRBV2 and TRBJ2-3; D is possibly TRBD1 or TRBD2 (5 bases each). Germline CDR1 and CDR2: SNHLY and FYNNEI. The CDR3 spans 13 residues. Trimming stripped 2 bases from V and 5 bases from J, with 8 bases between. CDR3 nucleotides: TGTGCCAGCAGTGAACAGGGAGAAGATACGCAGTATTTT. Translation gives CASSEQGEDTQYF.

This clonotype was found many times. The J gene is TRBJ1-1, the V gene TRBV7-2; D perhaps matches TRBD1 (5 bases). CDR1 is SGHTA, CDR2 FQGNSA, per germline. Between the trimmed V and J ends, which lost 5 bases and 3 bases, there was a span of 16 bases. The CDR3 is 15 residues long. The CDR3 reads CASSPMGGGHTEAFF. The DNA of the CDR3 is TGTGCCAGCAGCCCCATGGGGGGAGGGCACACTGAAGCTTTCTTT.

To note about this clonotype: This may stem from a read error, because a much larger clone lies one nucleotide away. V is TRBV18 and J is TRBJ2-1, with 7 bases identical to TRBD2. The CDR3 loop spans 12 amino acids. Germline V gives CDR1 KGHSH, CDR2 LQKENI. J was trimmed by 9 bases and V by 8 bases; bases with no gene match: 7. The CDR3 is CASLPGGSEQFF. DNA for the CDR3: TGTGCCAGCCTCCCCGGGGGGTCTGAGCAGTTCTTC.

This clonotype was seen ten or more times. The chain is built from TRBV2 and TRBJ2-7; 8 bases align to TRBD1. Looked up from germline, CDR1 is SNHLY and CDR2 is FYNNEI. This CDR3 region has 14 residues. The V and J ends lost 7 bases and 3 bases, in that order; junction bases with no gene match: 8. The CDR3 sequence: CASNTGQGRYEQYF. Here the CDR3 DNA reads TGTGCCAGCAACACTGGACAGGGCCGCTACGAGCAGTACTTC.

This clonotype was counted between two and nine times. The chain has TRBV6-1 and TRBJ2-7, with 9 bases lining up with TRBD1. After removal of 1 base from V and 3 bases from J, the junction contained 1 base not matched to a gene. The germline V gene encodes CDR1 MNHNS and CDR2 SASEGT. The CDR3 is 14 residues long. The CDR3, as DNA: TGTGCCAGCAGTGAAGTGGGACAGGGCTACGAGCAGTACTTC. This translates into CASSEVGQGYEQYF.

This clonotype was seen many times. The genes are TRBV15 and TRBJ2-1, with a possible D match to TRBD1 (6 bases). V shed 0 bases and J shed 8 bases, with 14 bases lying between them. CDR1 LNHNV and CDR2 YYDKDF come from the germline V gene (reference sequence). The CDR3 has 15 residues. CDR3 protein: CATSRELDRSHEQFF. CDR3 DNA: TGTGCCACCAGCAGAGAGCTAGACAGGTCCCATGAGCAGTTCTTC. The whole variable domain, remainder taken from reference TRBV15 and TRBJ2-1, is DAMVIQNPRYQVTQFGKPVTLSCSQTLNHNVMYWYQQKSSQAPKLLFHYYDKDFNNEADTPDNFQSRRPNTSFCFLDIRSPGLGDTAMYLCATSRELDRSHEQFFGPGTRLTVL.

The rearrangement links TRBV2 to TRBJ2-2; 7 bases align to TRBD1. The CDR3 has 14 amino acids. With 6 bases clipped from V and 5 bases from J, the junction kept 6 bases outside the gene matches. CDR1 SNHLY and CDR2 FYNNEI come from the germline V gene. The CDR3 protein is CASSWDSRTGELFF. CDR3 nucleotides: TGTGCCAGCAGCTGGGACAGTAGGACCGGGGAGCTGTTTTTT.

This clonotype has a count of ten or more. The chain has TRBV27 and TRBJ2-3; 12 bases fit TRBD2. CDR3 length: 16 residues. After removal of 7 bases from V and 2 bases from J, the junction contained 7 bases not matched to a gene. CDR1 is MNHEY, CDR2 SMNVEV, per germline (reference sequence). The CDR3 region has the DNA TGTGCCAGCACCTCGGGACTAGCGGGCGTCACAGATACGCAGTATTTT. Translated: CASTSGLAGVTDTQYF.